These 20 T cell receptor beta chains share one sample of origin, sequenced in a study of T cells after yellow fever vaccination. TCRdb passed the 5' RACE reads through MiXCR, listing each CDR3 protein once. Counted here are more than 300,000 distinct CDR3 sequences, roughly 10% occurring once; the ten biggest clones make up less than 3.5%. Sequences were derived from CD4+ T cells sorted from PBMCs, sampled 45 days after the yellow fever booster vaccination. The receptors stem from a man aged 18-30 years who received the YFV17D yellow fever vaccine.

This clonotype was recorded a few times. The V and J genes are TRBV7-2 and TRBJ2-5; D ambiguous. The CDR3 consists of 13 residues. Germline-derived CDR1 and CDR2 are SGHTA and FQGNSA. The V and J ends lost 3 bases and 5 bases respectively, with 10 bases between them. The CDR3 sequence is CASSFGLPETQYF. The DNA for the CDR3 is TGTGCCAGCAGCTTTGGGCTCCCGGAGACCCAGTACTTC.

The chain recombines TRBV5-1 with TRBJ2-2, with D unresolved. From germline, CDR1 is SGHRS and CDR2 YFSETQ. The V and J ends lost 5 bases and 3 bases respectively, with 11 bases between them. This CDR3 contains 14 residues. This CDR3 reads CASRETTDTGELFF. In DNA form, the CDR3 reads TGCGCCAGCAGGGAGACAACCGACACCGGGGAGCTGTTTTTT.

This clonotype was recorded many times. This chain connects TRBV20-1 to TRBJ2-2; 9 bases are shared with TRBD2. The CDR3 sequence is 16 residues long. Germline V gene lookup returns CDR1 DFQATT and CDR2 SNEGSKA (reference sequence). The V segment lost 0 bases and the J segment 6 bases; nucleotides outside the gene matches: 8. CDR3 loop: CSARDFRGGAAGELFF. CDR3 DNA sequence: TGCAGTGCTAGAGATTTCCGCGGGGGGGCCGCCGGGGAGCTGTTTTTT.

This sequence joins TRBV15 and TRBJ2-1, with TRBD2 matching 11 bases. J was trimmed by 8 bases and V by 5 bases; bases with no gene match: 5. In germline, CDR1 is LNHNV, CDR2 YYDKDF (reference sequence). This CDR3 region has 14 residues. The CDR3 nucleotides read TGTGCCACCAGCCTAGCGGGGGGATTCGATGAGCAGTTCTTC. Protein product: CATSLAGGFDEQFF.

Ten or more counts support this clonotype. The rearrangement links TRBV4-2 to TRBJ2-3, with TRBD1 as a possible D gene (5 bases). The V gene lost 4 bases and the J gene lost 5 bases, with 13 bases spanning the gap. Germline V gene data show CDR1 as LGHNA and CDR2 as YNFKEQ. This CDR3 contains 14 residues. As DNA, the CDR3 is TGTGCCAGCAGCCGGGGAAGGGGAATAGATACGCAGTATTTT. This codes for CASSRGRGIDTQYF.

This chain links TRBV7-2 with TRBJ2-5, with D perhaps matching TRBD1 (6 bases). Looked up from germline, CDR1 is SGHTA and CDR2 is FQGNSA. The CDR3 consists of 13 residues. V dropped 8 bases and J dropped 5 bases, with 15 bases sitting between them. The CDR3 here is CASSNRVMETQYF. The CDR3 DNA sequence: TGTGCCAGCTCGAACAGGGTTATGGAGACCCAGTACTTC.

There are a few counts of this clonotype. The rearrangement links TRBV5-1 to TRBJ1-1; no firm D call. Germline V lookup: CDR1 SGHRS, CDR2 YFSETQ. V was clipped by 6 bases and J by 6 bases, with 12 bases between them. The CDR3 covers 12 residues. The DNA for the CDR3 is TGCGCCAGCATAGGTGGATCGGCTGAAGCTTTCTTT. It translates to CASIGGSAEAFF.

The chain joins TRBV5-1 to TRBJ2-1; no definite D call. The CDR3 totals 18 residues. The V end lost 4 bases, the J end lost 4 bases, and 24 bases lay between the germline ends. The germline V gene encodes CDR1 SGHRS and CDR2 YFSETQ. CDR3 sequence: CASSTPSRAPKNYNEQFF. CDR3 in DNA: TGCGCCAGCAGCACCCCCTCCCGGGCTCCGAAAAATTACAATGAGCAGTTCTTC.

V is TRBV5-6 and J is TRBJ1-5; no clear D. V was shortened by 2 bases and J by 0 bases, with 6 bases between the two germline ends. The CDR3 has 14 amino acids. Germline loops: CDR1 SGHDT, CDR2 YYEEEE. CDR3 sequence: CASSLGYSNQPQHF. The CDR3 DNA reads as TGTGCCAGCAGCTTAGGGTATAGCAATCAGCCCCAGCATTTT.

The chain has TRBV2 and TRBJ2-1, with D possibly matching TRBD2 (7 bases). With 2 bases removed from V and 9 bases from J, the gap between germline ends came to 14 bases. The CDR3 is made up of 14 amino acids. Germline CDR1 SNHLY, CDR2 FYNNEI. For the CDR3, the DNA is TGTGCCAGCAGTGAATTACAGGGAGGGGGTGAGCAGTTCTTC. It is translated as CASSELQGGGEQFF.

This chain uses TRBV3-1 with TRBJ2-3, with D perhaps TRBD2 (6 bases). Germline V gives CDR1 LGHDT, CDR2 YNNKEL (reference sequence). V lost 1 base and J lost 5, with 13 bases in between. CDR3 length equals 15 residues. CDR3 DNA: TGTGCCAGCAGCCAAGTCTTCCGCGGGGAAGATACGCAGTATTTT. It yields the protein CASSQVFRGEDTQYF.

This clonotype was found many times. This chain connects TRBV5-1 to TRBJ2-7, with TRBD2 matching 7 bases. The CDR3 length is 13 residues. V shed 4 bases, J shed 0 bases, and the junction held 1 base outside the gene matches. Germline V gene sequence: CDR1 SGHRS, CDR2 YFSETQ. CDR3 sequence reads: CASSTGGSYEQYF. As DNA, the CDR3 is TGCGCCAGCAGCACGGGGGGCTCCTACGAGCAGTACTTC. Full variable domain (missing parts from reference TRBV5-1 and TRBJ2-7): KAGVTQTPRYLIKTRGQQVTLSCSPISGHRSVSWYQQTPGQGLQFLFEYFSETQRNKGNFPGRFSGRQFSNSRSEMNVSTLELGDSALYLCASSTGGSYEQYFGPGTRLTVT.

This clonotype came up a few times. The chain uses TRBV4-2 and TRBJ1-6, with 7 bases that match TRBD1. The CDR3 runs 16 residues. V lost 3 bases to trimming and J lost 7 bases; unmatched junction nucleotides: 9. CDR1 is LGHNA and CDR2 is YNFKEQ in the germline V gene. The CDR3 loop is CASSQPRGQGNSPLHF. The DNA of the CDR3 is TGTGCCAGCAGCCAGCCAAGGGGGCAGGGAAATTCACCCCTCCACTTT.

The genes are TRBV27 and TRBJ1-4; the D gene is possibly TRBD1 (6 bases). Germline V lookup: CDR1 MNHEY, CDR2 SMNVEV (reference sequence). This CDR3 region has 15 residues. V was cut by 5 bases and J by 7 bases, with 17 bases left in between. The CDR3 nucleotides are TGTGCCAGCAGTGGATCCACAGGGTCGGGTGAAAAACTGTTTTTT. This encodes CASSGSTGSGEKLFF.

The V and J genes are TRBV7-2 and TRBJ2-7; TRBD2 might be the D (6 bases). The germline gives CDR1 SGHTA, CDR2 FQGNSA. V was pared by 4 bases and J by 3 bases, with 16 bases between. CDR3 length: 15 amino acids. Written as DNA, the CDR3 is TGTGCCAGCAGCTCCTTTCATCGGGGGTACTACGAGCAGTACGTC. Its protein product is CASSSFHRGYYEQYV.

The chain combines TRBV10-3 with TRBJ2-3; no firm D call. CDR3 length: 16 residues. V was pared by 6 bases and J by 3 bases, with 19 bases between. CDR1 and CDR2 from the germline V gene are ENHRY and SYGVKD. This chain's CDR3 is CAIRAGPASQTDTQYF. The DNA of the CDR3 is TGTGCCATCAGGGCCGGGCCAGCCTCTCAGACAGATACGCAGTATTTT.

The V call is TRBV5-5, the J call TRBJ2-1; the D gene could be TRBD1 or TRBD2 (6 bases each). The CDR3 loop spans 14 amino acids. CDR1 SGHKS and CDR2 YYEKEE come from the germline V gene (reference sequence). Trimming pared 4 bases from V and 12 bases from J, leaving 20 bases between. The CDR3 loop is CASSRGLSGGAQFF. The CDR3 coding sequence is TGTGCCAGCAGCCGGGGGCTAAGCGGTGGGGCGCAGTTCTTC.

The chain is built from TRBV9 and TRBJ2-2; either TRBD1 or TRBD2 may fit D (5 bases each). V was shortened by 0 bases and J by 7 bases, with 10 bases between the two germline ends. Germline V gene sequence: CDR1 SGDLS, CDR2 YYNGEE. This CDR3 contains 14 residues. The CDR3 coding sequence is TGTGCCAGCAGCGTAGGAGGGGTCGGCGGGGAGCTGTTTTTT. Its translation is CASSVGGVGGELFF.

This clonotype was detected ten times or more. The rearrangement links TRBV11-2 to TRBJ1-5; perhaps TRBD1 as D (5 bases). The germline V gene has CDR1 SGHAT and CDR2 FQNNGV. Trimming took 4 bases from V and 4 from J, leaving 14 bases between them. This CDR3 region has 15 residues. CDR3 coding DNA: TGTGCCAGCAGCTCAGGAATCAGGGAAAATCAGCCCCAGCATTTT. Translation: CASSSGIRENQPQHF.

This clonotype was detected a few times. The chain joins TRBV18 to TRBJ2-4; D is unresolved. Germline CDR1 and CDR2: KGHSH and LQKENI. The CDR3 spans 15 residues. V gave up 4 bases and J gave up 6 bases, with 16 bases separating them. The CDR3 reads CASSLTGTGGNIQYF. The CDR3 DNA reads TGTGCCAGCTCACTAACCGGCACCGGCGGAAACATTCAGTACTTC.